This T cell receptor beta chain was profiled in a study of T cell responses to AZD1222 COVID-19 vaccine. Study results and limitations: Only a handful of AZD1222 recipients, several in all, had baseline seropositivity. Clonal diversity may have been underestimated in mostly white British donors. Spike-wide vaccine-associated CD4 TCRs dominated at 160-218 and 743-854. Spike-specific TCR breadth rose after two AZD1222 doses, and depth rose as well.

Details on this clone: Antigen specificity is unknown.

Germline lookup yields CDR1 SGHAT and CDR2 FQNNGV. The V end lost 5 bases, the J end lost 1 base, and 14 bases lay between the germline ends. CDR3 length equals 15 residues. Clones were read by immunoSEQ multiplex PCR, and TCRdb kept only the in-frame ones, dropping some. This sample has just over 150,000 clones; roughly nine tenths occur once, and the top ten carry 5.5% to 8%. Material: peripheral blood, obtained after recovery from COVID-19. The sequence derives from an adult who had recovered from COVID-19. The chain is built from TRBV11-2 and TRBJ2-5; D not certain. In DNA, the CDR3 is TGTGCCAGCAGCGGCTTTCGGGCCGCCCAAGAGACCCAGTACTTC. Its protein is CASSGFRAAQETQYF.